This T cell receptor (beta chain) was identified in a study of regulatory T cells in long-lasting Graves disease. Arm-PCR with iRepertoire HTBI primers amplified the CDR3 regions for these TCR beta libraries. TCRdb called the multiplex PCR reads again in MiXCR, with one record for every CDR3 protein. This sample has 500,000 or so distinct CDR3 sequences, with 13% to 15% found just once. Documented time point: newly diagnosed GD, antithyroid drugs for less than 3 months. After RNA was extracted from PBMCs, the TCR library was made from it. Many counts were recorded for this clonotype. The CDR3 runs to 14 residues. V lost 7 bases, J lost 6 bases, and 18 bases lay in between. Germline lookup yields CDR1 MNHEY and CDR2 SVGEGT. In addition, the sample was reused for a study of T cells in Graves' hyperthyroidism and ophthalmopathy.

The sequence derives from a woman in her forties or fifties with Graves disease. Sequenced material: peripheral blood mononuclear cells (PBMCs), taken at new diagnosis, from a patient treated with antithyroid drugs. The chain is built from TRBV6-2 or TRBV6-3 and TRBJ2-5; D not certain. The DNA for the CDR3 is TGTGCCAGCAAAAACCCAGACCTGATTCAGACCCAGTACTTC. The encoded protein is CASKNPDLIQTQYF.